Below are 20 T cell receptor beta chains sequenced from a single sample in a study of T cell repertoires in cytomegalovirus infection. Their antigen targets remain unknown. A single record per CDR3 protein comes from TCRdb applying MiXCR to the reads. The sample consists of roughly 990,000 distinct CDR3 sequences, around 32% of them appearing once. The material sequenced was cultured CD8+ T cells from PBMCs, taken from culture after CMV antigen stimulation. These receptors all stem from a human donor in good health (CMV status not recorded). Some clones in this sample may be carry-over from other donors' samples.

This sequence joins TRBV6-1 and TRBJ1-5, with TRBD1 identical over 7 bases. Germline assignment: CDR1 MNHNS and CDR2 SASEGT. Germline trimming cut 6 bases from V and 3 bases from J; bases unmatched to any gene: 11. CDR3 length: 16 amino acids. For the CDR3, the DNA is TGTGCCAGCAGCAACCACCCGGGACAGTACAATCAGCCCCAGCATTTT. Its protein is CASSNHPGQYNQPQHF.

This clonotype occurred a few times. The chain uses TRBV19 and TRBJ2-1; 8 bases map to TRBD1. CDR3 length: 16 residues. The trim removed 4 bases at V and 9 bases at J, leaving 14 bases unmatched. Per germline, CDR1 LNHDA and CDR2 SQIVND (reference sequence). The CDR3 protein is CASSTGTGWGSIEQFF. The CDR3 bases are TGTGCCAGTAGTACTGGGACAGGCTGGGGCTCGATTGAGCAGTTCTTC.

The chain carries TRBV6-5 and TRBJ1-1; TRBD1 is a possible D gene (6 bases). V lost 0 bases, J lost 0 bases, and 8 bases lay in between. CDR1 is MNHEY, CDR2 SVGAGI, per germline. CDR3 length equals 15 residues. DNA for the CDR3: TGTGCCAGCAGTTACTCCCAGGGGATGAACACTGAAGCTTTCTTT. It encodes CASSYSQGMNTEAFF.

The rearrangement links TRBV27 to TRBJ1-5, with D hard to call. Per the germline V gene, CDR1 is MNHEY and CDR2 is SMNVEV (reference sequence). V shed 2 bases and J shed 6 bases, with 11 bases lying between them. This CDR3 has 14 amino acids. The CDR3 is CASSLDGFGQPQHF. CDR3 nucleotide sequence: TGTGCCAGCAGTTTAGATGGTTTCGGTCAGCCCCAGCATTTT.

The rearrangement joins TRBV6-1 to TRBJ2-7, with a tentative D call TRBD1 (6 bases). Germline V CDR1 and CDR2: MNHNS, SASEGT. The CDR3 has 14 amino acids. The V end was cut by 4 bases, the J end by 3 bases, with 13 bases between. CDR3 sequence reads: CASSGQTGYYEQYF. As DNA, the CDR3 is TGTGCCAGCAGTGGTCAAACAGGGTACTACGAGCAGTACTTC.

This clonotype came up a few times. The chain combines TRBV7-3 with TRBJ2-2; 7 positions agree with TRBD2. Germline V CDR1 and CDR2: SGHTA, FQGTGA. The CDR3 runs 15 residues. The J segment lost 5 bases and the V segment lost 5 bases, leaving 8 bases of the junction unmatched. The CDR3, as DNA: TGTGCCAGCAGCGCTACTGGGGGGGAAACCGGGGAGCTGTTTTTT. It codes for CASSATGGETGELFF.

V gene TRBV9 combines with J gene TRBJ2-1, with D perhaps assigned TRBD1 or TRBD2 (5 bases each). CDR3 length equals 16 residues. Trimming cost V 0 bases and J 12 bases, with 22 bases left between them. Germline CDR1 and CDR2: SGDLS and YYNGEE. The CDR3 here is CASSVGLGVANEGQFF. For the CDR3, the DNA is TGTGCCAGCAGCGTAGGACTGGGGGTTGCTAATGAGGGGCAGTTCTTC.

This clonotype showed up just a few times. V gene TRBV7-6 combines with J gene TRBJ2-1, with 10 bases lining up with TRBD1. The V and J ends lost 6 bases and 0 bases, in that order; junction bases with no gene match: 17. CDR3 size: 20 residues. Per the germline V gene, CDR1 is SGHVS and CDR2 is FNYEAQ. The CDR3, as DNA: TGTGCCAGCAGAAAACCGACAGGGGGCGCTTCGGTTAGCTCCTACAATGAGCAGTTCTTC. Its translation: CASRKPTGGASVSSYNEQFF.

V is TRBV7-6 and J is TRBJ2-5; D remains ambiguous. CDR1 SGHVS and CDR2 FNYEAQ come from the germline V gene. V dropped 5 bases and J dropped 2 bases, with 12 bases sitting between them. This CDR3 spans 14 amino acids. The CDR3 DNA reads TGTGCCAGCAGCCCGGCAAAGACTCAAGAGACCCAGTACTTC. Its protein product is CASSPAKTQETQYF.

This clonotype appeared a few times. The chain joins TRBV19 to TRBJ2-2; D is unclear. The V gene's germline CDR1 is LNHDA and CDR2 SQIVND (reference sequence). The CDR3 is 13 residues long. V was clipped by 2 bases and J by 0 bases, with 1 base between them. The CDR3 nucleotides read TGTGCCAGTAGTATACCGAACACCGGGGAGCTGTTTTTT. This encodes CASSIPNTGELFF.

The V gene is TRBV7-9, the J gene TRBJ1-2; D is undetermined. Trimming cost V 10 bases and J 4 bases, with 13 bases left between them. This CDR3 has 12 amino acids. Germline CDR1 is SEHNR and CDR2 is FQNEAQ (reference sequence). The CDR3 DNA reads TGTGCCACCCCACGAAACCCCTATGGCTACACCTTC. Translating it yields CATPRNPYGYTF.

The V gene is TRBV27, the J gene TRBJ2-7, with D perhaps matching TRBD2 (5 bases). The V end was cut by 2 bases, the J end by 1 base, with 12 bases between. Per the germline V gene, CDR1 is MNHEY and CDR2 is SMNVEV (reference sequence). The CDR3 is 15 amino acids. The CDR3 spells CASSLTGIGSYEQYF. CDR3 DNA: TGTGCCAGCAGTTTAACGGGGATTGGGTCCTACGAGCAGTACTTC.

The V and J genes are TRBV4-1 and TRBJ2-2, with 11 bases identical to TRBD1. The CDR3 loop spans 17 amino acids. Per the germline V gene, CDR1 is MGHRA and CDR2 is YSYEKL. J lost 4 bases, V lost 2 bases, and 6 bases had no gene match. The CDR3 here is CASSQWTGGAGTGELFF. CDR3 nucleotide sequence: TGCGCCAGCAGCCAATGGACAGGGGGCGCGGGCACCGGGGAGCTGTTTTTT.

The table lists this clonotype with a few counts. Here the CDR3 omits its conserved ending phenylalanine or tryptophan, so a read error is the likely source. The DNA is omitted, as the CDR3 cannot be located on it reliably, and the CDR3 follows TCRdb's listing. V is TRBV2 and J is TRBJ2-3; whether TRBD2, the table's D call, matches the DNA was not checked. 12 amino acids form the CDR3, both terminal residues included. Germline values: CDR1 SNHLY, CDR2 FYNNEI. The CDR3 loop is CASRSKWDFLVV.

The genes are TRBV4-1 and TRBJ2-5; 10 nucleotides line up with TRBD2. Looked up from germline, CDR1 is MGHRA and CDR2 is YSYEKL. CDR3 length: 14 residues. J was trimmed by 9 bases and V by 0 bases; bases with no gene match: 4. The CDR3 nucleotides read TGCGCCAGCAGCCAAGATAGCGGGGGGTTGGCCCAGTACTTC. It translates to CASSQDSGGLAQYF.

This clonotype was seen only a few times. V and J are TRBV7-6 and TRBJ1-5, with TRBD1 matching over 7 bases. The germline CDR1 and CDR2 sequences are SGHVS and FNYEAQ. The CDR3 spans 16 residues. V shed 5 bases and J 11 bases; nucleotides not matched to a gene: 18. CDR3 protein: CASSRRPGTATGTQHF. As DNA, the CDR3 is TGTGCCAGCAGCCGACGGCCCGGGACAGCCACTGGGACCCAGCATTTT. Full variable domain (remainder filled in from reference TRBV7-6 and TRBJ1-5): GAGVSQSPRYKVTKRGQDVALRCDPISGHVSLYWYRQALGQGPEFLTYFNYEAQQDKSGLPNDRFSAERPEGSISTLTIQRTEQRDSAMYRCASSRRPGTATGTQHFGDGTRLSIL.

J is TRBJ1-6 and V is TRBV10-3, with no clear D. Germline-derived CDR1 and CDR2 are ENHRY and SYGVKD. V was shortened by 6 bases and J by 5 bases, with 14 bases between the two germline ends. The CDR3 runs to 15 residues. The CDR3 nucleotides are TGTGCCATCAGGTCCTCAGGAGATAATAATTCACCCCTCCACTTT. As protein: CAIRSSGDNNSPLHF.

The rearrangement links TRBV6-1 to TRBJ2-7; 8 bases agree with TRBD2. Trimming cost V 0 bases and J 6 bases; bases outside gene matches: 13. The CDR3 runs to 17 residues. CDR1 is MNHNS and CDR2 is SASEGT in the germline V gene. The CDR3 loop is CASSEASYRGGKIEQYV. The DNA of the CDR3 is TGTGCCAGCAGTGAAGCGAGCTATCGGGGGGGCAAAATCGAGCAGTACGTC.

Only a few counts were recorded for this clonotype. The CDR3 region has the DNA TGTGCCAGCAGCTTAACAGGGCTAGACACAGATACGCAGTATTTT. It is translated as CASSLTGLDTDTQYF. The V call is TRBV7-3, the J call TRBJ2-3; no clear D gene. This CDR3 region has 15 residues. Germline CDR1 and CDR2: SGHTA and FQGTGA. V was shortened by 0 bases and J by 2 bases, with 9 bases between the two germline ends.

This clonotype showed up just a few times. The chain links TRBV7-6 to TRBJ1-1; D ambiguous. CDR1 and CDR2 from the germline V gene are SGHVS and FNYEAQ. CDR3 length: 15 residues. V was trimmed by 5 bases and J by 1 base, leaving 14 bases between them. In nucleotides, the CDR3 is TGTGCCAGCAGCCCCAAAGGCGGGCCGAACACTGAAGCTTTCTTT. Its translation: CASSPKGGPNTEAFF.